A single sample is the source of the 15 T cell receptor beta chains below, sequenced in a study of CD8+CD57+ T cells in acquired aplastic anemia (dated by TCRdb to 2017 to 2018). TCRdb lists the instrument as Illumina HiSeq 2000. Genomic DNA served as template for TCR beta VDJ combination and CDR3 sequence profiling. TCRdb reran the public reads through fastp at Q25 and MiXCR, keeping productive beta chains. Rows matching on CDR3 protein sequence are summarized as one entry with the most common DNA and genes. This sample is represented by about 210,000 distinct CDR3 sequences; under 65% of them were singletons. Roughly 29% of the sample is held by the ten biggest clonotypes. What was sequenced was sorted CD4+, CD8+, or CD8+CD57+ T cells (not recorded which) from PBMCs. The source is a human donor in good health.

The chain links TRBV7-2 to TRBJ1-5; tentative D call: TRBD1 (5 bases). V was trimmed by 3 bases and J by 9 bases, leaving 12 bases between them. This CDR3 is 13 amino acids long. The V gene's germline CDR1 is SGHTA and CDR2 FQGNSA. As DNA, the CDR3 is TGTGCCAGCAGCTTGGGACCGGCCGGGCCCCAGCATTTT. Its protein is CASSLGPAGPQHF.

The sample holds many counts of this clonotype. V and J are TRBV19 and TRBJ2-7, with D possibly TRBD2 on 5 matching bases. V was clipped by 6 bases and J by 6 bases, with 9 bases between them. Germline assignment: CDR1 LNHDA and CDR2 SQIVND (reference sequence). CDR3 length: 11 residues. CDR3 protein: CASSLASEQYF. CDR3 DNA: TGTGCCAGTAGCCTAGCTTCCGAGCAGTACTTC.

This clonotype was counted ten times or more. The chain carries TRBV4-2 and TRBJ2-7; D is perhaps TRBD1 (6 bases). Deletions cut 0 bases from V and 4 bases from J, with 10 bases between. This CDR3 has 14 residues. The germline gives CDR1 LGHNA, CDR2 YNFKEQ. The chain's CDR3 is CASSQDGGGYEQYF. In DNA, the CDR3 is TGTGCCAGCAGCCAAGATGGGGGCGGATACGAGCAGTACTTC.

This clonotype was counted at least ten times. This sequence joins TRBV6-5 and TRBJ2-2; D possibly matches TRBD1 or TRBD2 (5 bases each). This CDR3 region has 13 residues. The V end was cut by 7 bases, the J end by 3 bases, with 9 bases between. Looked up from germline, CDR1 is MNHEY and CDR2 is SVGAGI. The CDR3: CASTGAYTGELFF. The CDR3 DNA sequence: TGTGCCAGCACCGGGGCCTACACCGGGGAGCTGTTTTTT.

This clonotype was observed a single time. The gene calls are TRBV7-3 and TRBJ2-5; D remains unclear. Trimming cost V 5 bases and J 4 bases, with 17 bases left between them. The germline V gene has CDR1 SGHTA and CDR2 FQGTGA. This CDR3 contains 15 residues. CDR3 loop: CASSPDKGPGETQYF. The DNA for the CDR3 is TGTGCCAGCAGCCCAGACAAGGGCCCGGGAGAGACCCAGTACTTC.

The chain couples TRBV7-9 to TRBJ1-5; 7 nucleotides match TRBD1. The V segment lost 6 bases and the J segment 3 bases; nucleotides outside the gene matches: 5. The length of the CDR3 is 14 residues. CDR1 and CDR2 from the germline V gene are SEHNR and FQNEAQ (reference sequence). This chain's CDR3 is CASRRQGPNQPQHF. The CDR3 DNA is TGTGCCAGCAGACGACAGGGTCCCAATCAGCCCCAGCATTTT.

This clonotype appeared many times. V gene TRBV7-3 combines with J gene TRBJ2-1, with 12 bases aligning to TRBD2. The germline CDR1 and CDR2 sequences are SGHTA and FQGTGA. This CDR3 is built from 15 residues. V lost 3 bases to trimming and J lost 6 bases; unmatched junction nucleotides: 3. CDR3 residues: CASSFLAGGFNEQFF. Written as DNA, the CDR3 is TGTGCCAGCAGCTTCCTAGCGGGAGGGTTCAATGAGCAGTTCTTC.

This clonotype was recorded at least ten times. The V and J genes are TRBV4-1 and TRBJ2-7; 7 bases map to TRBD2. Germline-derived CDR1 and CDR2 are MGHRA and YSYEKL. The CDR3 loop spans 15 amino acids. Trimming removed 1 base from V and 3 bases from J; junction bases left unmatched: 6. CDR3 protein: CASSQGGSGDYEQYF. As DNA, the CDR3 is TGCGCCAGCAGCCAAGGAGGAAGCGGGGACTACGAGCAGTACTTC.

This clonotype came up many times. The V call is TRBV5-1, the J call TRBJ2-3; D might be TRBD2 (5 bases). CDR1 SGHRS and CDR2 YFSETQ come from the germline V gene. The ends were cut back, 7 bases at V and 4 bases at J, with 13 bases in the middle. The CDR3 is 13 amino acids. The DNA of the CDR3 is TGCGCCAGCGGGGAGTACGTCCCAGATACGCAGTATTTT. Residues: CASGEYVPDTQYF. Full variable domain (rest looked up from reference TRBV5-1 and TRBJ2-3): KAGVTQTPRYLIKTRGQQVTLSCSPISGHRSVSWYQQTPGQGLQFLFEYFSETQRNKGNFPGRFSGRQFSNSRSEMNVSTLELGDSALYLCASGEYVPDTQYFGPGTRLTVL.

DNA for the CDR3: TGCAGTGCGGCGGGACAGGGTAATCCCGAGCAGTACTTC. Protein sequence: CSAAGQGNPEQYF. The rearrangement joins TRBV20-1 to TRBJ2-7, with 9 positions matching TRBD1. The CDR3 spans 13 residues. J lost 6 bases, V lost 6 bases, and 9 bases had no gene match. Germline V gives CDR1 DFQATT, CDR2 SNEGSKA (reference sequence).

The sample holds a few counts of this clonotype. The V gene is TRBV24-1, the J gene TRBJ2-7; 9 nucleotides align to TRBD1. CDR3 size: 13 residues. V lost 11 bases and J lost 5; bases outside the gene matches: 9. Germline V lookup: CDR1 KGHDR, CDR2 SFDVKD. CDR3 bases: TGTGCCAGGAGACAGGGGGACCTCGACGAGCAGTACTTC. It codes for CARRQGDLDEQYF.

The V gene is TRBV7-9, the J gene TRBJ1-2; TRBD1 is a possible D gene (5 bases). Trimming removed 1 base from V and 1 base from J, with 22 bases in between. The CDR3 has 19 residues. Per the germline V gene, CDR1 is SEHNR and CDR2 is FQNEAQ (reference sequence). The CDR3 loop is CASSLGRGSPAADNYGYTF. The CDR3 DNA reads as TGTGCCAGCAGCTTAGGGAGGGGTTCTCCCGCAGCTGATAACTATGGCTACACCTTC.

The chain uses TRBV15 and TRBJ1-4, with D tentatively TRBD1 (5 bases). Trimming pared 8 bases from V and 3 bases from J, leaving 19 bases between. Germline V gene data show CDR1 as LNHNV and CDR2 as YYDKDF (reference sequence). The CDR3 runs to 16 residues. The CDR3 DNA follows: TGTGCCACCTCCCCTGGAAGAGGGGCGGCTAATGAAAAACTGTTTTTT. It encodes CATSPGRGAANEKLFF.

This clonotype has at least ten counts. The rearrangement links TRBV4-1 to TRBJ2-7; 12 bases align to TRBD2. Germline V gene lookup returns CDR1 MGHRA and CDR2 YSYEKL. This CDR3 comprises 18 residues. Trimming cost V 0 bases and J 6 bases; bases outside gene matches: 12. The CDR3 nucleotides read TGCGCCAGCAGCCAAGACTGTCTAGCGGGAGGGCCCGATTGCGAGCAGTACTTC. Protein product: CASSQDCLAGGPDCEQYF.

The chain carries TRBV29-1 and TRBJ2-1, with D uncertain. V lost 2 bases and J lost 4, with 6 bases in between. Germline V gives CDR1 SQVTM, CDR2 ANQGSEA. There are 12 residues in the CDR3. The chain's CDR3 is CSVEKAYNEQFF. The CDR3 bases are TGCAGCGTTGAAAAGGCTTACAATGAGCAGTTCTTC.